The next 26 T cell receptor beta chains were all read from a single sample in a study of OX40 agonist ivuxolimab in advanced cancers. Sequencing used immunoSEQ multiplex PCR; TCRdb keeps in-frame clones, though not all of them. The sample holds some 140,000 clones, 90% seen once. The sample consisted of CD4+ or CD8+ T cells sorted from blood, taken in a trial of the OX40 agonist ivuxolimab. Receptor source: an adult with an advanced solid tumor such as melanoma, head and neck, liver or kidney cancer.

This clone occurred once. This CDR3 is CASSPYRGNTGELFF. The CDR3 bases are TGTGCCAGCAGCCCCTACAGGGGGAACACCGGGGAGCTGTTTTTT. The chain carries TRBV4-2 and TRBJ2-2; 7 nucleotides align to TRBD1. Germline CDR1 reads LGHNA; CDR2 reads YNFKEQ. J gave up 1 base and V 4 bases, and 3 bases lay outside the gene matches. This CDR3 spans 15 amino acids.

This chain uses TRBV7-3 with TRBJ2-7; TRBD1 agrees at 10 bases. Per germline, CDR1 SGHTA and CDR2 FQGTGA. With V trimmed by 3 bases and J by 2 bases, 4 bases remained unmatched. This CDR3 has 15 residues. The CDR3 protein is CASSLDRGTPYEQYF. Written as DNA, the CDR3 is TGTGCCAGCAGCTTGGACAGGGGGACTCCCTACGAGCAGTACTTC.

A word on this clone: Mismatch with germline at one junction end may stem from a read error. This chain connects TRBV15 to TRBJ2-7; 7 nucleotides agree with TRBD1. Germline loops: CDR1 LNHNV, CDR2 YYDKDF (reference sequence). CDR3 length: 13 residues. CDR3 nucleotide sequence: TGTGCCACCAGCAGAGATCTGGCCGGGACAGAGGGCTTC. Its protein product is CATSRDLAGTEGF.

The count of this clone is one. The rearrangement links TRBV27 to TRBJ2-7; 7 nucleotides align to TRBD1. The CDR3 consists of 14 residues. The germline V gene encodes CDR1 MNHEY and CDR2 SMNVEV (reference sequence). V was clipped by 6 bases and J by 0 bases; unmatched bases: 5. CDR3 in DNA: TGTGCCAGCAGATTGACAGGGAGCTCCTACGAGCAGTACTTC. Encoded protein: CASRLTGSSYEQYF.

V gene TRBV9 combines with J gene TRBJ2-3, with TRBD2 identical over 12 bases. There are 17 residues in the CDR3. The germline V gene has CDR1 SGDLS and CDR2 YYNGEE. J was trimmed by 4 bases and V by 2 bases; bases with no gene match: 8. The CDR3 protein is CASSVGTSGPPPDTQYF. The CDR3, as DNA: TGTGCCAGCAGCGTCGGGACTAGCGGGCCTCCACCAGATACGCAGTATTTT.

The J gene is TRBJ1-2, the V gene TRBV11-3, with D perhaps matching TRBD1 (5 bases). Trimming removed 5 bases from V and 5 bases from J, with 18 bases in between. The CDR3 loop spans 15 amino acids. CDR1 is SGHNT and CDR2 is YENEEA in the germline V gene. CDR3 nucleotides: TGTGCCAGCAGCGCCCACGAAGGGGCCACGTATGGCTACACCTTC. This sequence encodes CASSAHEGATYGYTF.

The chain employs TRBV6-6 and TRBJ1-5, with D possibly TRBD1 on 6 matching bases. The CDR3 sequence is 14 residues long. Trimming pared 7 bases from V and 5 bases from J, leaving 15 bases between. Per germline, CDR1 MNHNY and CDR2 SVGAGI (reference sequence). The CDR3, as DNA: TGTGCCAGCAAGAATCCCCGGACAGATCAGCCCCAGCATTTT. Translation: CASKNPRTDQPQHF.

V usage is TRBV4-3 and J usage is TRBJ2-1; D not certain. This CDR3 contains 16 residues. The germline V and J ends were trimmed by 0 bases and 4 bases, with 13 bases remaining between them. Germline assignment: CDR1 LGHNA and CDR2 YSLEER. The CDR3 spells CASSQDYHPPYNEQFF. For the CDR3, the DNA is TGCGCCAGCAGCCAAGACTACCACCCGCCATACAATGAGCAGTTCTTC.

The chain joins TRBV27 to TRBJ2-2, with 9 bases matching TRBD1. The CDR3 has 16 residues. The V segment lost 3 bases and the J segment 4 bases; nucleotides outside the gene matches: 6. Looked up from germline, CDR1 is MNHEY and CDR2 is SMNVEV (reference sequence). CDR3 sequence: CASSLSQGAGTGELFF. As DNA, the CDR3 is TGTGCCAGCAGTTTGTCACAGGGGGCGGGCACCGGGGAGCTGTTTTTT.

The chain links TRBV7-3 to TRBJ2-3; 11 bases are shared with TRBD1. J was trimmed by 4 bases and V by 0 bases; bases with no gene match: 3. CDR3 length: 16 residues. Germline loops: CDR1 SGHTA, CDR2 FQGTGA. The CDR3 region has the DNA TGTGCCAGCAGCTTAACAGGGACAGGGGGTCCAGATACGCAGTATTTT. Protein: CASSLTGTGGPDTQYF.

This clone was observed once. This sequence joins TRBV7-2 and TRBJ1-1, with D unresolved. Germline-derived CDR1 and CDR2 are SGHTA and FQGNSA. Trimming left V 5 bases short and J 4 bases short, with 14 bases between. The CDR3 spans 14 residues. CDR3 region: CASSADGVGTEAFF. Here the CDR3 DNA reads TGTGCCAGCAGCGCCGATGGTGTGGGCACTGAAGCTTTCTTT.

The J gene is TRBJ2-7, the V gene TRBV5-1, with D maybe TRBD1 (7 bases). The CDR3 loop spans 16 amino acids. Deletions cut 4 bases from V and 0 bases from J, with 17 bases between. Germline loops: CDR1 SGHRS, CDR2 YFSETQ. In nucleotides, the CDR3 is TGCGCCAGCAGCGGAGGGACAGCTGCCAGCTCCTACGAGCAGTACTTC. It yields the protein CASSGGTAASSYEQYF.

The chain recombines TRBV7-2 with TRBJ2-5; the D is unclear. The J call is doubtful: the DNA matches TRBJ2-7 better. The CDR3 covers 14 residues. Germline-derived CDR1 and CDR2 are SGHTA and FQGNSA. The CDR3 spells CASSLGYPTLEQYF. In DNA form, the CDR3 reads TGTGCCAGCAGCTTGGGCTACCCGACCCTCGAGCAGTACTTC.

The V and J genes are TRBV7-3 and TRBJ1-2; the D gene is possibly TRBD1 (5 bases). CDR3 length: 13 amino acids. CDR1 SGHTA and CDR2 FQGTGA come from the germline V gene. Between the trimmed V and J ends, which lost 2 bases and 3 bases, there was a span of 7 bases. As DNA, the CDR3 is TGTGCCAGCAGCTTACAGGGAGACTATGGCTACACCTTC. Translated: CASSLQGDYGYTF.

The rearrangement links TRBV4-3 to TRBJ1-2; D remains ambiguous. Trimming shortened V by 0 bases and J by 9 bases, and 14 bases separated the two germline ends. This CDR3 region has 14 residues. In germline, CDR1 is LGHNA, CDR2 YSLEER. The CDR3 protein is CASSQDVSFIRYTF. DNA of the CDR3: TGCGCCAGCAGCCAAGATGTAAGCTTTATACGCTACACCTTC.

This chain's CDR3 is CASGPGTNEKLFF. The CDR3 coding sequence is TGTGCCAGCGGGCCTGGGACTAATGAAAAACTGTTTTTT. This chain uses TRBV28 with TRBJ1-4; the D is unclear. Germline CDR1 and CDR2: MDHEN and SYDVKM. V lost 8 bases, J lost 2 bases, and 9 bases lay in between. The CDR3 consists of 13 residues.

This chain uses TRBV28 with TRBJ2-7; TRBD1 matches 7 bases. Trimming at V came to 6 bases and at J to 0 bases, leaving 14 bases not matched to a gene. This CDR3 is 17 amino acids long. CDR1 and CDR2 (germline): MDHEN, SYDVKM. CDR3 residues: CASRPLKGQLNSYEQYF. CDR3 nucleotide sequence: TGTGCCAGCAGGCCTCTAAAGGGACAGTTGAACTCCTACGAGCAGTACTTC.

V usage is TRBV12-5 and J usage is TRBJ1-1; D call uncertain. Germline V CDR1 and CDR2: LGHNT, FRNRAP. The CDR3 spans 12 residues. V gave up 5 bases and J gave up 6 bases, with 10 bases separating them. The CDR3 DNA is TGTGCTAGTGGTAGAGAGGTGGCTGAAGCTTTCTTT. Encoded protein: CASGREVAEAFF.

The sample holds one count of this clone. The rearrangement uses TRBV5-6 and TRBJ1-4; a possible D gene is TRBD1 (5 bases). There are 11 residues in the CDR3. Deletions cut 2 bases from V and 14 bases from J, with 10 bases between. Germline V gene data show CDR1 as SGHDT and CDR2 as YYEEEE. CDR3 in amino acids: CASSFGTVLFF. In DNA form, the CDR3 reads TGTGCCAGCAGCTTTGGGACCGTCCTGTTTTTT.

This chain connects TRBV27 to TRBJ1-1; TRBD1 agrees at 7 bases. Trimming took 2 bases from V and 3 from J; bases not matched to a gene: 6. Germline CDR1 reads MNHEY; CDR2 reads SMNVEV (reference sequence). The CDR3 sequence is 15 residues long. CDR3 coding DNA: TGTGCCAGCAGTTTAGCCACAGGGGCTCACACTGAAGCTTTCTTT. Translated: CASSLATGAHTEAFF.

The J gene is TRBJ1-4, the V gene TRBV23-1; 9 nucleotides line up with TRBD1. TRBV23-1 is assigned to the ORF class and has an uncertain function. Unmatched junction bases numbered 9, after V lost 3 bases and J lost 10 bases. The CDR3 is 15 amino acids. The chain's CDR3 is CASSQPGTGSRKLFF. CDR3 nucleotide sequence: TGCGCCAGCAGTCAGCCCGGGACAGGGTCTAGAAAACTGTTTTTT.

The rearrangement joins TRBV5-1 to TRBJ2-3, with 14 bases identical to TRBD2. CDR1 and CDR2 from the germline V gene are SGHRS and YFSETQ. The CDR3 is made up of 16 amino acids. V lost 4 bases to trimming and J lost 3 bases; unmatched junction nucleotides: 4. This CDR3 is CASSEGLAGATDTQYF. The CDR3 bases are TGCGCCAGCAGCGAGGGACTAGCGGGAGCGACAGATACGCAGTATTTT.

The chain employs TRBV5-6 and TRBJ1-5; weak D call: TRBD1 (5 bases). This CDR3 comprises 15 residues. The V end was cut by 1 base, the J end by 0 bases, with 8 bases between. Looked up from germline, CDR1 is SGHDT and CDR2 is YYEEEE. The CDR3 DNA sequence: TGTGCCAGCAGCTTGTGGGGGTATAGCAATCAGCCCCAGCATTTT. Translating it yields CASSLWGYSNQPQHF. Combining the CDR3 with reference TRBV5-6 and TRBJ1-5 gives the whole variable domain DAGVTQSPTHLIKTRGQQVTLRCSPKSGHDTVSWYQQALGQGPQFIFQYYEEEERQRGNFPDRFSGHQFPNYSSELNVNALLLGDSALYLCASSLWGYSNQPQHFGDGTRLSIL.

The rearrangement joins TRBV13 to TRBJ2-3, with 11 bases identical to TRBD2. Germline assignment: CDR1 PRHDT and CDR2 FYEKMQ (reference sequence). V dropped 2 bases and J dropped 6; count of bases not matched to a gene: 4. This CDR3 contains 15 residues. The CDR3 is CASSLLSSGGDTQYF. The CDR3 DNA is TGTGCCAGCAGCTTATTGTCTAGCGGGGGGGATACGCAGTATTTT. Combining the CDR3 with reference TRBV13 and TRBJ2-3 gives the whole variable domain AAGVIQSPRHLIKEKRETATLKCYPIPRHDTVYWYQQGPGQDPQFLISFYEKMQSDKGSIPDRFSAQQFSDYHSELNMSSLELGDSALYFCASSLLSSGGDTQYFGPGTRLTVL.

The V and J genes are TRBV28 and TRBJ2-1, with TRBD1 identical over 8 bases. Germline trimming cut 6 bases from V and 8 bases from J; bases unmatched to any gene: 9. CDR1 and CDR2 (germline): MDHEN, SYDVKM. The CDR3 contains 14 residues. The CDR3 coding sequence is TGTGCCAGCAGCGGGACAGGACCATGGGATGAGCAGTTCTTC. It specifies CASSGTGPWDEQFF. Variable domain in full (rest from reference TRBV28 and TRBJ2-1): DVKVTQSSRYLVKRTGEKVFLECVQDMDHENMFWYRQDPGLGLRLIYFSYDVKMKEKGDIPEGYSVSREKKERFSLILESASTNQTSMYLCASSGTGPWDEQFFGPGTRLTVL.

As DNA, the CDR3 is TGTGCCAGCAGCTTGAAGGGTGTGAGATCACCCCTCCACTTT. This encodes CASSLKGVRSPLHF. The chain combines TRBV5-6 with TRBJ1-6; D is undetermined. Germline V CDR1 and CDR2: SGHDT, YYEEEE. Trimming cost V 1 base and J 10 bases, with 12 bases left between them. The CDR3 spans 14 residues.